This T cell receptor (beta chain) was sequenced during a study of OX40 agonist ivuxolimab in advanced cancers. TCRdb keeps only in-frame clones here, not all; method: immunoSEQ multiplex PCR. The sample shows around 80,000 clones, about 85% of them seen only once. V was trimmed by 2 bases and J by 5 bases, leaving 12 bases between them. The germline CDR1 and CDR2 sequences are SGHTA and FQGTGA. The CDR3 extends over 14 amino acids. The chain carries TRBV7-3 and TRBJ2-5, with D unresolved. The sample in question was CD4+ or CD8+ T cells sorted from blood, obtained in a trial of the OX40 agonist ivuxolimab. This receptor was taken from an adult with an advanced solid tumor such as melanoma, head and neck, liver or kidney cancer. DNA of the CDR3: TGTGCCAGCAGCTTATACACGGGCCTGGAGACCCAGTACTTC. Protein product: CASSLYTGLETQYF.